Described below is a single T cell receptor beta chain sequence and its context. Its antigen remains unidentified. These data are taken from a study of blood T cells in healthy people across ages. Study-wide points: Strong correlation existed between TCR beta diversity and naive T cell percentage.

Trimming cost V 4 bases and J 9 bases, with 13 bases left between them. The CDR3 spans 12 residues. Per the germline V gene, CDR1 is SQVTM and CDR2 is ANQGSEA. The authors ran a second PCR of about 6 to 12 cycles using a sample-barcoded 5' primer and a J-beta primer mix. Each CDR3 protein is one row after TCRdb ran MiXCR on the 5' RACE reads. The repertoire has about 1.4 million distinct CDR3 sequences, roughly 64% of them found once; the top ten carry 5.5% to 8%. Material: blood. V is TRBV29-1 and J is TRBJ2-1; D not resolved. This receptor was obtained from a man between 18 and 29 years old in good health. CDR3 residues: CSVGVLAAEQFF. The DNA for the CDR3 is TGCAGCGTTGGGGTATTAGCTGCTGAGCAGTTCTTC.